The 13 T cell receptor beta chains below were found in one sample sequenced in a study of T cells in tuberculosis. Profiled with immunoSEQ multiplex PCR; TCRdb holds only in-frame clones, not every one. Of some 31,000 clones in the sample, about 92% were seen once. Time point described: new active TB diagnosis, blood taken before or within 7 days of starting treatment. The sample consisted of PBMCs, taken at tuberculosis diagnosis. These receptors were obtained from an adult with tuberculosis.

This rearrangement joins TRBV9 to TRBJ2-7; 7 bases fit TRBD2. The CDR3 runs 12 residues. Germline-derived CDR1 and CDR2 are SGDLS and YYNGEE. Losses at the gene ends were 3 bases for V and 3 bases for J; bases not matched to a gene: 0. CDR3 residues: CASSGTSYEQYF. In nucleotides, the CDR3 is TGTGCCAGCAGCGGGACTAGCTACGAGCAGTACTTC.

V and J are TRBV2 and TRBJ1-4; D unresolved. Germline V gene lookup returns CDR1 SNHLY and CDR2 FYNNEI. There are 13 residues in the CDR3. Trimming took off 3 bases at V and 8 bases at J, with 10 bases between the two ends. For the CDR3, the DNA is TGTGCCAGCAGTGACCTCTGGCCAGAAAAACTGTTTTTT. It translates to CASSDLWPEKLFF.

The genes are TRBV18 and TRBJ1-6; 9 positions match TRBD1. The germline V gene has CDR1 KGHSH and CDR2 LQKENI. There are 15 residues in the CDR3. V dropped 2 bases and J dropped 4; count of bases not matched to a gene: 0. CDR3 coding DNA: TGTGCCAGCTCACCAGACAGGGGGTATAATTCACCCCTCCACTTT. Protein product: CASSPDRGYNSPLHF.

The chain has TRBV5-1 and TRBJ2-3; 7 bases agree with TRBD2. CDR3 length: 16 amino acids. The germline CDR1 and CDR2 sequences are SGHRS and YFSETQ. V was clipped by 3 bases and J by 1 base; unmatched bases: 8. The CDR3 DNA reads as TGCGCCAGCAGCTGGGGGACGGGAGGAGGCACAGATACGCAGTATTTT. This gives the protein CASSWGTGGGTDTQYF. Using reference TRBV5-1 and TRBJ2-3 for the parts outside the CDR3, the full variable domain is KAGVTQTPRYLIKTRGQQVTLSCSPISGHRSVSWYQQTPGQGLQFLFEYFSETQRNKGNFPGRFSGRQFSNSRSEMNVSTLELGDSALYLCASSWGTGGGTDTQYFGPGTRLTVL.

This chain joins TRBV18 and TRBJ1-4; D is perhaps TRBD1 (5 bases). The CDR3 spans 16 residues. V was pared by 4 bases and J by 0 bases, with 12 bases between. The germline CDR1 and CDR2 sequences are KGHSH and LQKENI. The CDR3 protein is CASSRLGPSTNEKLFF. The CDR3 DNA reads TGTGCCAGCTCACGCTTGGGGCCCTCAACTAATGAAAAACTGTTTTTT.

The V and J genes are TRBV2 and TRBJ2-1; 10 nucleotides match TRBD2. The J segment lost 8 bases and the V segment lost 2 bases, leaving 6 bases of the junction unmatched. This CDR3 is 15 amino acids long. Looked up from germline, CDR1 is SNHLY and CDR2 is FYNNEI. The CDR3 nucleotides read TGTGCCAGCAGTGAAACTAGCGGGATTATCTATGAGCAGTTCTTC. Residues: CASSETSGIIYEQFF.

The J gene is TRBJ2-7, the V gene TRBV7-6; perhaps TRBD2 as D (6 bases). V lost 5 bases to trimming and J lost 2 bases, with 10 bases between them. CDR1 and CDR2 (germline): SGHVS, FNYEAQ. There are 13 residues in the CDR3. The chain's CDR3 is CASSPGVAYEQYF. The CDR3 bases are TGTGCCAGCAGCCCGGGGGTGGCCTACGAGCAGTACTTC. The full variable domain, in which reference TRBV7-6 and TRBJ2-7 provide the parts outside the CDR3, is GAGVSQSPRYKVTKRGQDVALRCDPISGHVSLYWYRQALGQGPEFLTYFNYEAQQDKSGLPNDRFSAERPEGSISTLTIQRTEQRDSAMYRCASSPGVAYEQYFGPGTRLTVT.

This clone appeared once. The genes are TRBV5-1 and TRBJ1-5, with a tentative D call TRBD1 (5 bases). V shed 5 bases and J shed 3 bases, with 9 bases lying between them. The CDR3 length is 13 residues. CDR1 SGHRS and CDR2 YFSETQ come from the germline V gene. This CDR3 is CASRVGDNQPQHF. The CDR3 bases are TGCGCCAGCAGAGTAGGGGACAATCAGCCCCAGCATTTT.

V is TRBV5-1 and J is TRBJ2-3, with 13 nucleotides matching TRBD2. Looked up from germline, CDR1 is SGHRS and CDR2 is YFSETQ. The ends lost 2 bases at V and 4 bases at J; junction bases unmatched: 13. The CDR3 length is 19 residues. The CDR3 DNA reads TGCGCCAGCAGCTTTTCGACTAGCGGGAGGCTTAAGGGGGCAGATACGCAGTATTTT. This sequence encodes CASSFSTSGRLKGADTQYF.

V is TRBV6-1 and J is TRBJ2-2; 12 bases are a match to TRBD2. The V segment lost 10 bases and the J segment 5 bases; nucleotides outside the gene matches: 5. The germline gives CDR1 MNHNS, CDR2 SASEGT. The CDR3 has 14 residues. CDR3 sequence: CATLAGGPTGELFF. The CDR3 nucleotides are TGTGCCACCCTAGCGGGGGGGCCAACCGGGGAGCTGTTTTTT.

The rearrangement links TRBV10-3 to TRBJ2-7; D possibly corresponds to TRBD2 (5 bases). V shed 3 bases and J shed 4 bases, with 7 bases lying between them. The CDR3 loop spans 12 amino acids. In germline, CDR1 is ENHRY, CDR2 SYGVKD. The CDR3 spells CAISDRGYEQYF. As DNA, the CDR3 is TGTGCCATCAGTGATCGAGGGTACGAGCAGTACTTC.

In this sample, this clone turned up once. The J gene is TRBJ1-5, the V gene TRBV11-3; 8 bases fit TRBD1. CDR1 is SGHNT and CDR2 is YENEEA in the germline V gene. V gave up 5 bases and J gave up 2 bases; unmatched junction bases: 14. CDR3 size: 18 residues. The CDR3 coding sequence is TGTGCCAGCAGCCCCCGGGACAGGCCTCGCGGGCGCAATCAGCCCCAGCATTTT. Protein: CASSPRDRPRGRNQPQHF.

This clone was detected only once. The V gene is TRBV19, the J gene TRBJ1-5, with 7 bases matching TRBD1. V trimming: 4 bases; J trimming: 0 bases; junction bases outside the gene matches: 3. Germline V gene sequence: CDR1 LNHDA, CDR2 SQIVND (reference sequence). This CDR3 has 15 residues. CDR3 sequence: CASSRGQTSNQPQHF. In DNA, the CDR3 is TGTGCCAGTAGTAGGGGACAGACTAGCAATCAGCCCCAGCATTTT.